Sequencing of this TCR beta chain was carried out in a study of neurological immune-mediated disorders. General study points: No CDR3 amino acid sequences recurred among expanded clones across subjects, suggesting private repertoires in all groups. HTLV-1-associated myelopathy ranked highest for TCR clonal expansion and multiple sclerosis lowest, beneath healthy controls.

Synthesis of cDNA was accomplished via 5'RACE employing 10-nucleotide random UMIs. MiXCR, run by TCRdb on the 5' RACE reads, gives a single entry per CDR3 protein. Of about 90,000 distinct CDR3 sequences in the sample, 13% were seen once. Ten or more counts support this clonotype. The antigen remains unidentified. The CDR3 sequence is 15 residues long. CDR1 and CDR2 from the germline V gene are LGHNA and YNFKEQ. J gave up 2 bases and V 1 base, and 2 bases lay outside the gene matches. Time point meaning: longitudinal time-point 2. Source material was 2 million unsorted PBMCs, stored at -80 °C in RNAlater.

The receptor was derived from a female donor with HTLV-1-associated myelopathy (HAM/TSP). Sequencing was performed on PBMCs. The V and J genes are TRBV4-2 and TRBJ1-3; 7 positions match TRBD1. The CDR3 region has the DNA TGTGCCAGCAGCCAAGGAGGGGGCCCTGGAAACACCATATATTTT. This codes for CASSQGGGPGNTIYF.